Listed below are T cell receptor beta chains from one sample, sequenced in a study of identical twins' blood T cells. TCRdb re-called the 5' RACE reads with MiXCR, one entry per CDR3 protein. The top ten clones hold roughly 5.5% of a sample with roughly 340,000 distinct CDR3 sequences, more than 25% of them seen once. What was sequenced was PBMCs. The receptors here all came from a woman aged 18 to 50 in good health. Each CDR3 is given with its conserved first and last residue. Fields, in order: clone size, J gene, V gene, D gene, CDR3 DNA, CDR3 protein. The D gene is left open where the match is weak. Clone size is stated in some rows and not others, as once, few, many or a class when expanded.

>few|TRBJ2-3|TRBV5-1|TRBD1
TGCGCCAGCAGCGAGGGGGCGCGGGATACGCAGTATTTT
CASSEGARDTQYF
>.|TRBJ1-5|TRBV6-5|TRBD1
TGTGCCAGCAGCTTGACAGGGATACAGCCCCAGCATTTT
CASSLTGIQPQHF
>.|TRBJ1-4|TRBV10-3|TRBD1
TGTGCCATCAGAGACCCGGGACAGGGTACTGAAAAACTGTTTTTT
CAIRDPGQGTEKLFF
>.|TRBJ2-7|TRBV7-2|TRBD1
TGTGCCAGCAGACAGACCGGGACAGCAAAAGTCTACGAGCAGTACTTC
CASRQTGTAKVYEQYF
>.|TRBJ2-7|TRBV5-1|.
TGCGCCAGCAGCCTCTCATCTGGGGTCTCCGAGCAGTACTTC
CASSLSSGVSEQYF
>many|TRBJ1-1|TRBV5-1|TRBD1
TGCGCCAGCAGCTTCGGGACAGGCTTTAGCACTGAAGCTTTCTTT
CASSFGTGFSTEAFF
>.|TRBJ1-6|TRBV29-1|TRBD1
TGCAGCACATGGGTCCCCGGGACAGGGTTAACGGATAATTCACCCCTCCACTTT
CSTWVPGTGLTDNSPLHF
>few|TRBJ1-6|TRBV2|.
TGTGCCAGCAGAGCCCAACCCAGGAGTTGGAATTCACCCCTCCACTTT
CASRAQPRSWNSPLHF
>.|TRBJ1-2|TRBV7-8|.
TGTGCCAGCAGCTTCGGAGGCATCTACATCTTC
CASSFGGIYIF
>many|TRBJ1-1|TRBV25-1|.
TGTGCCAGCAGAAGGGGGACTGAAGCTTTCTTT
CASRRGTEAFF
>.|TRBJ1-2|TRBV12-3/TRBV12-4|.
TGTGCCAGCAGTTTTACACCGTTCTATGGCTACACCTTC
CASSFTPFYGYTF
>few|TRBJ2-7|TRBV10-3|TRBD1
TGTGCCATCAGTGAGTCGGGGACAGGATTCTACGAGCAGTACTTC
CAISESGTGFYEQYF
>few|TRBJ1-6|TRBV5-1|TRBD1
TGCGCCAGCAGCCACCGGGACAGGGCGAATTCACCCCTCCACTTT
CASSHRDRANSPLHF
>.|TRBJ1-3|TRBV20-1|.
TGCAGTGCTAGAGATCCGCGGGTCCTCGAGTACTCCTACTCTGGAAACACCATATATTTT
CSARDPRVLEYSYSGNTIYF
>few|TRBJ2-1|TRBV20-1|.
TGCAGTGCTACGCGGCCAGACCTACAGATTGGTGAGCAGTTCTTC
CSATRPDLQIGEQFF
>few|TRBJ1-2|TRBV20-1|.
TGCAGTGCCGGAGGACAAGGTGGCTACACCTTC
CSAGGQGGYTF
>few|TRBJ1-1|TRBV2|.
TGTGCCAGCAGTGACCGAACTGAAGCTTTCTTT
CASSDRTEAFF
>.|TRBJ1-2|TRBV4-3|.
TGCGCCAGCAGCCAAGTTTCAGGGGACTATGGCTACACCTTC
CASSQVSGDYGYTF
>few|TRBJ1-1|TRBV20-1|TRBD1
TGCAGTGTGAAAGGGGGCTTGAACACTGAAGCTTTCTTT
CSVKGGLNTEAFF
>few|TRBJ1-1|TRBV20-1|.
TGCAGTGCTAGACGTGCAGGGGAGAACACTGAAGCTTTCTTT
CSARRAGENTEAFF
>.|TRBJ1-1|TRBV19|.
TGTGCCAGCCACTGGACGGCGAACACTGAAGCTTTCTTT
CASHWTANTEAFF
>.|TRBJ2-7|TRBV11-2|TRBD2
TGTGCCAGCAGCTCTACTAGCGGGAGGGGAATATACGAGCAGTACTTC
CASSSTSGRGIYEQYF
>.|TRBJ1-4|TRBV3-1|.
TGTGCCAGCAGCCAAGGGTGGGGGCTGATTTTT
CASSQGWGLIF
>.|TRBJ2-2|TRBV5-4|TRBD1
TGTGCCAGCAGCTTCGTAACAGGGGCCGGGGAGCTGTTTTTT
CASSFVTGAGELFF
>.|TRBJ2-3|TRBV20-1|.
TGCAGTGCTAGGGACGGGGGTTCTAGCACAGATACGCAGTATTTT
CSARDGGSSTDTQYF
>many|TRBJ2-3|TRBV18|.
TGTGCCAGCTCACCTCCTTCATCGGATACGCAGTATTTT
CASSPPSSDTQYF
>many|TRBJ2-1|TRBV27|TRBD2
TGTGCCAGCAGTTTCGGACTAGCGGGGCACAATGAGCAGTTCTTC
CASSFGLAGHNEQFF
>.|TRBJ1-2|TRBV20-1|.
TGCAGTGTCAGGGGCGGCGACTATGGCTACACCTTC
CSVRGGDYGYTF
>.|TRBJ1-1|TRBV19|.
TGTGCCAGTAGCATGATTCGGGAGGGTCACACTGAAGCTTTCTTT
CASSMIREGHTEAFF
>many|TRBJ2-1|TRBV29-1|.
TGCAGCCTCACGACAGGAGGGACTTTTAGTGAGCAGTTCTTC
CSLTTGGTFSEQFF
>once|TRBJ1-2|TRBV9|.
TGTTCCAGCAGCGTAGACTTACGGAACTATGGCTACACCTTC
CSSSVDLRNYGYTF
>.|TRBJ1-3|TRBV6-5|.
TGTGCCAGCAGACGGAGGTTCTCTGGAAACACCATATATTTT
CASRRRFSGNTIYF
>.|TRBJ1-2|TRBV7-8|.
TGTGCCAGCAGCCCAATCCCCGCCTATGTGGGCTACACCTTC
CASSPIPAYVGYTF
>.|TRBJ2-7|TRBV11-2|TRBD1
TGTGCCAGCAGCTTAGAAGCGACAGGGGGCCTCTACGAGCAGTACTTC
CASSLEATGGLYEQYF
>.|TRBJ2-1|TRBV10-2|.
TGCGCCAGCAGTGTAACGCCAGTCGATGAGCAGTTCTTC
CASSVTPVDEQFF
>.|TRBJ2-7|TRBV18|.
TGTGCCGGCTCACCGACTAGACCAGGCGAGCAGTACTTC
CAGSPTRPGEQYF
>few|TRBJ2-3|TRBV29-1|.
TGCAGCGTTGAAAAGAGCACAGATACGCAGTATTTT
CSVEKSTDTQYF
>.|TRBJ2-3|TRBV19|TRBD1
TGTGCCAGTAGTATAGGGGACAGAGTCACAGATACGCAGTATTTT
CASSIGDRVTDTQYF
>.|TRBJ1-2|TRBV3-1|.
TGTGCCAGCAGCCACCAGGCCCGGGGAGGTAACTATGGCTACACCTTC
CASSHQARGGNYGYTF
>.|TRBJ1-6|TRBV14|.
TGCGCCAGTAGCCAACATAGGGGGTCGACACCCCTCCACTTT
CASSQHRGSTPLHF
>many|TRBJ1-5|TRBV11-2|.
TGTGCCAGCAGCTTAGGAGACTGGGGGTCGAGCAATCAGCCCCAGCATTTT
CASSLGDWGSSNQPQHF
>many|TRBJ1-1|TRBV20-1|.
TGCAGTGCCCTGACAGTGAACACTGAAGCTTTCTTT
CSALTVNTEAFF
>.|TRBJ1-1|TRBV14|TRBD1
TGTGCCAGCAAAATAGGACAGGGATGGCCCAACACTGAAGCTTTCTTT
CASKIGQGWPNTEAFF
>.|TRBJ2-2|TRBV9|TRBD1
TGTGCCAGCAGCACAACCTCCGGGACAGGGCACACCGGGAAGCTGTTTTTT
CASSTTSGTGHTGKLFF
>few|TRBJ2-2|TRBV3-1|.
TGTGCCAGCAGCCAAGCGAGGTACACCGGGGAGCTGTTTTTT
CASSQARYTGELFF
>.|TRBJ1-1|TRBV2|.
TGTGTCACAAAAACCGGGGGGCTTACTGAAGCTTTCTTT
CVTKTGGLTEAFF
>.|TRBJ1-2|TRBV29-1|.
TGCAGCGGATATACAGGGATTAACTATGGCTACACCTTC
CSGYTGINYGYTF
>few|TRBJ2-7|TRBV20-1|.
TGCAGTGCTAGAAGGCCGGGGGGCAATTACTACGAGCAGTACTTC
CSARRPGGNYYEQYF
>.|TRBJ1-2|TRBV29-1|.
TGCAGCGTTGTACAAGTAGGGGAGTATGGCTACATCTTC
CSVVQVGEYGYIF